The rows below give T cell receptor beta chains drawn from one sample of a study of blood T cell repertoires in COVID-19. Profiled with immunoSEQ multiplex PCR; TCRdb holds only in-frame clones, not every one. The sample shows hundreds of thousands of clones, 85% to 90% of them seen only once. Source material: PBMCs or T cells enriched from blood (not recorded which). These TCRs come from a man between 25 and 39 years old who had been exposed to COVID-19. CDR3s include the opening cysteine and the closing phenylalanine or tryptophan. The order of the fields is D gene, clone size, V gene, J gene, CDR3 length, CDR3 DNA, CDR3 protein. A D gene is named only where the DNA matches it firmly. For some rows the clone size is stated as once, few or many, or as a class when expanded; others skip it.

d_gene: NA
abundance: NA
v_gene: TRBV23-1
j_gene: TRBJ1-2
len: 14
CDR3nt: TGCGCCAGCAGTCAACGTCAGTTCCTAGATGGCTACACCTTC
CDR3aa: CASSQRQFLDGYTF

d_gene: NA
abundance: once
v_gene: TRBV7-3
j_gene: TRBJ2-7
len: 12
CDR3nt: TGTGCCAGCAGCTCCACTTCCTACGAGCAGTACTTC
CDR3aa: CASSSTSYEQYF

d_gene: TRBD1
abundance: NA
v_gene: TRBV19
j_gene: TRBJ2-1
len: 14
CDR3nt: TGTGCCAGTAAACCACAGGGGGTGTACAATGAGCAGTTCTTC
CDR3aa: CASKPQGVYNEQFF

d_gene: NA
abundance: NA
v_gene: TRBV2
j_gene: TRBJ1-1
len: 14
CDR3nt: TGTGCCAGCAGGAGGGAATCTACGGACACTGAAGCTTTCTTT
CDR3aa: CASRRESTDTEAFF

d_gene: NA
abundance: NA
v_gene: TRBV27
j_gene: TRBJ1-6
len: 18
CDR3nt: TGTGCCAGCAGTTTAACTGGATTGCTGACAGAACTAAATTCACCCCTCCACTTT
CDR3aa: CASSLTGLLTELNSPLHF

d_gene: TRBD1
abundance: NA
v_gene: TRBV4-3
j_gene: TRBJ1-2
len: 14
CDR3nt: TGCGCCAGCAGCCCCTACCTGACAGGGTATGGCTACACCTTC
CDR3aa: CASSPYLTGYGYTF

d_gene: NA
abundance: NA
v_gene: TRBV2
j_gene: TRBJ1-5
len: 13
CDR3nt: TGTGCCAGCTCCCCATCGGGCAATCAGCCCCAGCATTTT
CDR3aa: CASSPSGNQPQHF

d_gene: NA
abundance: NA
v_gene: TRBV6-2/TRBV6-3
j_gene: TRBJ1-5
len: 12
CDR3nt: TGTGCCAGCAGTGCCCCCCGGCAGCCCCAGCATTTT
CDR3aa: CASSAPRQPQHF

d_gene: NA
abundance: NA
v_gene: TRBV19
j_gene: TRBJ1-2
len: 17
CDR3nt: TGTGCCAGTAGTATAGCCGTCCGGCAGGTTATAAACTATGGCTACACCTTC
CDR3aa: CASSIAVRQVINYGYTF

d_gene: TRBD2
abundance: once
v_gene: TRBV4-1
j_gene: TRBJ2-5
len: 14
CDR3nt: TGCGCCAGCAGCCAAGTGGACGGGGGGGAGACCCAGTACTTC
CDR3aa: CASSQVDGGETQYF

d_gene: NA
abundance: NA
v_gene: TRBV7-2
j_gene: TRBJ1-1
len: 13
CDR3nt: TGTGCCAGCAGCTTGAGTCAGAGGGGGGGCGCTTTCTTT
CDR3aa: CASSLSQRGGAFF

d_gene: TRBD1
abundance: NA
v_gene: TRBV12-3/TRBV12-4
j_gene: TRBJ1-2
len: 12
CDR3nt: TGTGCCAGCAGTTTGGGACAGCCTCTACCCACCTTC
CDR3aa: CASSLGQPLPTF

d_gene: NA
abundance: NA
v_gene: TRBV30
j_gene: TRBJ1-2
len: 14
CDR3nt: TGTGCCTCACAACGAAGGACAGCCAACTATGGCTACACCTTC
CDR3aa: CASQRRTANYGYTF

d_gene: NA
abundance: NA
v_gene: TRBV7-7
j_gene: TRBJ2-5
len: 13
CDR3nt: TGTGCCAGCAGCTTATTCGTCCAAGAGACCCAGTACTTC
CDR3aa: CASSLFVQETQYF

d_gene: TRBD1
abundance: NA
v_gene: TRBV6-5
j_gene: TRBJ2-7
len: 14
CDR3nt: TGTGCCAGCAGCTACACAGGGACAGTAGACGAGCAGTACTTC
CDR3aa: CASSYTGTVDEQYF

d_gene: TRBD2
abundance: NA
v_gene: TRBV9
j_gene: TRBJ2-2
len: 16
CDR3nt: TGTGCCAGCAGCGTAGGCTTTTCGGGAGGCACCGGGGAGCTGTTTTTT
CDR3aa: CASSVGFSGGTGELFF

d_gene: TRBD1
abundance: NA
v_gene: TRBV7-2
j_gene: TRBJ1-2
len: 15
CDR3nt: TGTGCCAGCAGCTTAGACAGGGGGTACGGCTATGGCTACACCTTC
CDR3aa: CASSLDRGYGYGYTF

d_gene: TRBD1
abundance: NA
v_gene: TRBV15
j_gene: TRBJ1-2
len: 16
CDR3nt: TGTGCCACCAGCAGGGGGACAGGAGGCTGGGGAACTGGCTACACCTTC
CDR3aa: CATSRGTGGWGTGYTF

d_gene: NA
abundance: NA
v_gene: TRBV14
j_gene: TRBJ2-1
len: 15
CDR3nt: TGTGCCAGCAGCCAAGGGAGGGGCTACTACAATGAGCAGTTCTTC
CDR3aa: CASSQGRGYYNEQFF

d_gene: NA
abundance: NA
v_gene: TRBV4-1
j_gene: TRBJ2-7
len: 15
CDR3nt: TGCGCCAGCAGCCAAGAGGAGGGGGCAACCTACGAGCAGTACTTC
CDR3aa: CASSQEEGATYEQYF

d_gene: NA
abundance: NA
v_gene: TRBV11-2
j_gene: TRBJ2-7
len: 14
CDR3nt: TGTGCCAGCAGCTTATCCGGGGGCTCCTACGAGCAGTACTTC
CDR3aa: CASSLSGGSYEQYF

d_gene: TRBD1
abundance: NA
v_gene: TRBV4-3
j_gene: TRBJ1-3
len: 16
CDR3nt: TGCGCCAGCAGCCCTTGGGGGACAGGGGTTGGAAACACCATATATTTT
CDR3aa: CASSPWGTGVGNTIYF

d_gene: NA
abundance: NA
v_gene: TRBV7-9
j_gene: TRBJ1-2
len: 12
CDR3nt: TGTGCCAGCAGCTTAGCGGTACATTCCTACACCTTC
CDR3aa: CASSLAVHSYTF

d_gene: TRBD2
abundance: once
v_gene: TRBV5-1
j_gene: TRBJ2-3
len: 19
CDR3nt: TGCGCCAGCAGCTTCCTCCGTCTCGGGGGGGCCCTAAGCACAGATACGCAGTATTTT
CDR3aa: CASSFLRLGGALSTDTQYF

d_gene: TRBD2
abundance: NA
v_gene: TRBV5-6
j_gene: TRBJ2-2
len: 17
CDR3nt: TGTGCCAGCAGCCTGGATTTCGGGACTAGCGTCACCGGGGAGCTGTTTTTT
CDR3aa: CASSLDFGTSVTGELFF

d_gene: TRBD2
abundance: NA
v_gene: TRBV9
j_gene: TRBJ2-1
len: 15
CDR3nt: TGTGCCAGCAGCGTAGCCCCGGGGGGGGACAATGAGCAGTTCTTC
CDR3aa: CASSVAPGGDNEQFF

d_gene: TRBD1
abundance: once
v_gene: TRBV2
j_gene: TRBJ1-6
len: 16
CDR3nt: TGTGCCAGCAGTCCCCTCACAGGGGGCGTTGATTCACCCCTCCACTTT
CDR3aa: CASSPLTGGVDSPLHF

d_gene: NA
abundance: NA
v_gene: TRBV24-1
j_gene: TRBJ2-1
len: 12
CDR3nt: TGTGCCACCAGTGAGCGGGACAATGAGCAGTTCTTC
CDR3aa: CATSERDNEQFF

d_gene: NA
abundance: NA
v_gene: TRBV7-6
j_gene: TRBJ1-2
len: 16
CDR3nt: TGTGCCAGCAGCCCAGCACTAAGGGGCCAACACTATGGCTACACCTTC
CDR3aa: CASSPALRGQHYGYTF

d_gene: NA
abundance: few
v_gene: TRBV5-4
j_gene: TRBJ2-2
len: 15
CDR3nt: TGTGCCAGCAGCAATGACAGGCTGAACACCGGGGAGCTGTTTTTT
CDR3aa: CASSNDRLNTGELFF

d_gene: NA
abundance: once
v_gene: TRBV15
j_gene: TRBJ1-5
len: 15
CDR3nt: TGTGCCACCAGCAGAGATGGGGGGGACAATCAGCCCCAGCATTTT
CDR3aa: CATSRDGGDNQPQHF

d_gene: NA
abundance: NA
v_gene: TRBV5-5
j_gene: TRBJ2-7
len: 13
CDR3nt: TGTGCCAGCAGCTTTCCAGGTGGCTACGAGCAGTACTTC
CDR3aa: CASSFPGGYEQYF

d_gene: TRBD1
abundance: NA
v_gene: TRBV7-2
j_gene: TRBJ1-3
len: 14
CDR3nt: TGTGCCAGCAGCCCGGACAGGGGCCGCGGGACCATATATTTT
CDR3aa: CASSPDRGRGTIYF

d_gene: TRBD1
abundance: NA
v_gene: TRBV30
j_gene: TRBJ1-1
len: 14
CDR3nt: TGTGCCTGGGAGGGGACAGGGGCGAACACTGAAGCTTTCTTT
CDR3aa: CAWEGTGANTEAFF

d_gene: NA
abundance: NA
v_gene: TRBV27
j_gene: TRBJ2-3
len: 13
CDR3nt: TGTGCCAGCAGTTGGACAGCCACAGATACGCAGTATTTT
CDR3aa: CASSWTATDTQYF

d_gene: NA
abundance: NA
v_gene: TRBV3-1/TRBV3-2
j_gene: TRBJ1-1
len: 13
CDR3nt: TGTGCCAGCAGCACTCCGCGAGCCACTGAAGCTTTCTTT
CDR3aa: CASSTPRATEAFF

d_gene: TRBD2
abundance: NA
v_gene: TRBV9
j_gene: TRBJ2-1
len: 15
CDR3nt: TGTGCCAGCAGCGTAGCTACGGGGGGGCACAATGAGCAGTTCTTC
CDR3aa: CASSVATGGHNEQFF

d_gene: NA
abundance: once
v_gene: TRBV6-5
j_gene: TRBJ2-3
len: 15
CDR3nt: TGTGCCAGCAGTTACTTACGGGGTGGGACAGATACGCAGTATTTT
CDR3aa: CASSYLRGGTDTQYF

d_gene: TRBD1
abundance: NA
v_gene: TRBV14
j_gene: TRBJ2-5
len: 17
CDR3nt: TGTGCCAGCAGCCAAGATTGGCGACAGGGAAGGTTAGAGACCCAGTACTTC
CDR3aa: CASSQDWRQGRLETQYF

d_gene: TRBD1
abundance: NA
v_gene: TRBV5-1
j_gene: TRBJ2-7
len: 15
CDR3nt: TGCGCCAGCAGCTCCGGGACAGGGGTCTCCTACGAGCAGTACTTC
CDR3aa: CASSSGTGVSYEQYF

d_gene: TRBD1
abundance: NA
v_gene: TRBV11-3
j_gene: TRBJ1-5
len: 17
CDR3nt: TGTGCCAGCAGCTTAACTAAGGACAGGGTGTATGGTCAGCCCCAGCATTTT
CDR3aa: CASSLTKDRVYGQPQHF

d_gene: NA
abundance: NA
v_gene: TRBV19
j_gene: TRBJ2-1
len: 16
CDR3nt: TGTGCCAGTAGTATCAGAGGGGGGGGCGCCTACAATGAGCAGTTCTTC
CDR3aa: CASSIRGGGAYNEQFF

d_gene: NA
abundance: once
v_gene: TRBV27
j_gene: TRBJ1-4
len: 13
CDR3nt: TGTGCCAGCAGTTCGGTCGGGAATGAAAAACTGTTTTTT
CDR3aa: CASSSVGNEKLFF

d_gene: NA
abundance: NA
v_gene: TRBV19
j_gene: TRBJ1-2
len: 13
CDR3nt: TGTGCCAGTAGTATAGGAACAGGGAACGGCTACACCTTC
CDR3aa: CASSIGTGNGYTF

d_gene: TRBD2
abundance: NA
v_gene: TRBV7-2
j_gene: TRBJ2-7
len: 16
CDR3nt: TGTGCCAGCAGCTTAGAGGCTAGCGGGGGTTTACGCGAGCAGTACTTC
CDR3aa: CASSLEASGGLREQYF

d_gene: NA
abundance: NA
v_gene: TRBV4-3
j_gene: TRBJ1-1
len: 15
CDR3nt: TGCGCCAGCAGCCAAGATTTTCAGGGAAAGGGTGAAGCTTTCTTT
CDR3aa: CASSQDFQGKGEAFF

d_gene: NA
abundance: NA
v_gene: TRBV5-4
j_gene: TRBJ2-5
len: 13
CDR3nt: TGTGCCAGCAGCTTATCGTCCCAAGAGACCCAGTACTTC
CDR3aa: CASSLSSQETQYF

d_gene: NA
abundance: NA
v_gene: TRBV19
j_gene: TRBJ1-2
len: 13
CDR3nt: TGTGCCAGTAGTCCTAATTTGGTTTATGGCTACACCTTC
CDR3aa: CASSPNLVYGYTF

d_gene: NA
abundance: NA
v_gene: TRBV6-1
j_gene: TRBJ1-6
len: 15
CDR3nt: TGTGCCAGCAGTGAAGTACGGAGACCTTATTCACCCCTCCACTTT
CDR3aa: CASSEVRRPYSPLHF

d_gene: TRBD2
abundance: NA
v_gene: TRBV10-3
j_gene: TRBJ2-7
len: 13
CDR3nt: TGTGCCATCAGTGAACAGGAGCGGGGGGAGCAGTACTTC
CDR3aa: CAISEQERGEQYF

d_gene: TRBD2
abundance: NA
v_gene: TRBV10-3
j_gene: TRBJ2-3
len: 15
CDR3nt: TGTGCCATCAGAGAATCCCTAGCGGGGGCAGATACGCAGTATTTT
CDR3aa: CAIRESLAGADTQYF

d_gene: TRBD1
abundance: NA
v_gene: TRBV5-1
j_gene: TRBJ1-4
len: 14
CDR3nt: TGCGCCAGCAGTTCCGGGACAGGGGATGAAAAACTGTTTTTT
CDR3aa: CASSSGTGDEKLFF

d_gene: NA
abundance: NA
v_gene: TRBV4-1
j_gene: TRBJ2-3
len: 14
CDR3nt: TGCGCCAGCAGCGACGGGACTCCCGGAGATACGCAGTATTTT
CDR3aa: CASSDGTPGDTQYF

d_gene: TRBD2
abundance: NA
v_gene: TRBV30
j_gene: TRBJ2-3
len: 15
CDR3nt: TGTGCCTGGAGTCAACTAGCGGGGGTTGGTGATACGCAGTATTTT
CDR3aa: CAWSQLAGVGDTQYF